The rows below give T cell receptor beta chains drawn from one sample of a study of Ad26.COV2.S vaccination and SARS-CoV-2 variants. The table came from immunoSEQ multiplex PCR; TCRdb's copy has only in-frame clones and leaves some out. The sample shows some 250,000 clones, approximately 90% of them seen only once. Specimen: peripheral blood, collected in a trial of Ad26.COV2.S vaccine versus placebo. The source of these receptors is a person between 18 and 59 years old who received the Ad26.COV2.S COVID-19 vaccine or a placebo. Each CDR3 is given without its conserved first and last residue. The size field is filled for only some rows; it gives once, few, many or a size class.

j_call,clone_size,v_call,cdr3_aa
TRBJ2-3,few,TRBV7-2,ASSPRKTSGRSTDTQY
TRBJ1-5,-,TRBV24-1,ATSDGGQGGQPQH
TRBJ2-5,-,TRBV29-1,SERTVAETQY
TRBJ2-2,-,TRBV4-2,ASSLSRTGELF
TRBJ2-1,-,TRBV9,ASSLRPGTSGSDEQF
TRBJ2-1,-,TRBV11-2,ASSLDPGGSGRYNEQF
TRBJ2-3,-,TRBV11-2,ASSLGLADTQY
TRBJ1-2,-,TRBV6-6,ASSSRDRETYGYT
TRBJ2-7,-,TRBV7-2,ASSSPLAGERGEQY
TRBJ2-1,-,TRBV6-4,ASSDSPTSRSYNEQF
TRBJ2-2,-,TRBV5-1,ASRPPGGLAGELF
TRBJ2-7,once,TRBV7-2,ASRRLGVYEQY
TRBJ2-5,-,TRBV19,ASSRGSGPETQY
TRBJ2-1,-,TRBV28,ASSPRGTANNEQF
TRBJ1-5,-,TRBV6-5,ASSRQGSNQPQH
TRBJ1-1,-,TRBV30,ATAVGVSTEAF
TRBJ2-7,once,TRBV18,ASSTLVIGTGGSYEQY
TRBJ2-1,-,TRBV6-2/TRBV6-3,ASSYGSGVEQF
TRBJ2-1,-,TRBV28,ASSLWVAGGPYNEQF
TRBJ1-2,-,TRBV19,ASSQDSTLYYGYT
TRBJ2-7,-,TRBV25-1,ASSGPGLAGANYYEQY
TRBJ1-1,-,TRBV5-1,ASSLDAGGYTEAF
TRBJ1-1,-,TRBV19,ASSPVGEGEAF
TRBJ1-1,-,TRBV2,ASSQVSGRGF
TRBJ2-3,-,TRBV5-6,ASSGRDRYTQY
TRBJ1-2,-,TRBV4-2,ASSQDRVLTYGYT
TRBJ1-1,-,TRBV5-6,ASSARGGGTEAF
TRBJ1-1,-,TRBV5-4,ASKGSDTEAF
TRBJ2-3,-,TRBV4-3,ASSQDSTLRGVATQY
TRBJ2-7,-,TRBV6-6,ASSPILGQGRSYEQY
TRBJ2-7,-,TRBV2,ASSPGVYEQY
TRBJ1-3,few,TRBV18,ASWTYDSGNTIY
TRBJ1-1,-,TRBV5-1,ASSKTTGFAEAF
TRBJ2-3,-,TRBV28,ASSPGGRTDTQY
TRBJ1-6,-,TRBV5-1,ASSSPDRSSYNSPLH
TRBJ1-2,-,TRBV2,ASSITGGGYT
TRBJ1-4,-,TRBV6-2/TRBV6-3,ASSSGVGPHEKLF
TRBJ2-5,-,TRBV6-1,ASSDSGGPKRETQY
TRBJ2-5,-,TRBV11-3,ASSLRGWETQY
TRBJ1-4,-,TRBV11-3,ASSLGTDGKLF
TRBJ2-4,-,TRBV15,ATSRGPSGTPKNIQY
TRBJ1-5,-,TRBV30,AWRAGTGGSSGNQPQH
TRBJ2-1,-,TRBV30,AWSVASGGLSYNEQF
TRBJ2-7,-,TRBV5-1,ASSQDRGSYEQY
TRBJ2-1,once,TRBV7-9,ASSLGWAEQF
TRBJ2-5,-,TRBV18,ASSPWGGQETQY
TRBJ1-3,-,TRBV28,ASRPPGRLGGNTIY
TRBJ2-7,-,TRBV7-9,ASSPPMGLVEYEQY
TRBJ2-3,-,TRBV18,ASSLLQGRGTDTQY
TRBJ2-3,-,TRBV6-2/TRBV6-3,ASSQNQGFRLDTQY
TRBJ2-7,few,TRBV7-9,ASSFREAGLYEQY
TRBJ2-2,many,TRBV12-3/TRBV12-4,ASSLYTGELF
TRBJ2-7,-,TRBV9,ASSSHSGLGPYEQY
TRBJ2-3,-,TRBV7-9,AYPVAGEKETQY
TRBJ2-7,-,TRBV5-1,ASSLTHTYEQY
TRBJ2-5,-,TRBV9,ASRKDSYQETQY
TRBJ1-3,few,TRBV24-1,ATSEAAGNTIY